This T cell receptor beta chain was sequenced for a study of T-cell reconstitution after alpha-beta-depleted transplantation in children. CDR3 length: 11 residues. Germline CDR1 DFQATT, CDR2 SNEGSKA (reference sequence). V lost 3 bases, J lost 3 bases, and 6 bases lay in between. TCRbeta library preparation incorporated unique molecular identifiers. TCRdb analysed the PCR reads with MiXCR anew, one entry per CDR3 protein. In the table there are hundreds of thousands of distinct CDR3 sequences, approximately 10% of which are singletons. This clonotype has a count of ten or more. Antigen: not known. Study results and caveats: Newly produced T cells mostly accounted for T-cell counts and diversity one year post-transplant.

This TCR derives from a male patient aged 2-9 years who had a stem cell transplant for chronic granulomatous disease, so the T cells may come from the graft donor. Source: peripheral blood, taken 180 days after TCRalphabeta/CD19-depleted stem cell transplant. The J gene is TRBJ2-7, the V gene TRBV20-1; D gene uncertain. For the CDR3, the DNA is TGCAGTGCTAGGGATAACTACGAGCAGTACTTC. The encoded protein is CSARDNYEQYF.